Listed here is a single T cell receptor beta chain. This clone has a handful of counts. No antigen is known for it. Base quality data are lacking; no much larger clone is found one base away. V trim: 5 bases; J trim: 6 bases; unmatched bases: 4. The CDR3 numbers 14 residues from cysteine through phenylalanine. The DNA shown is the 42-base CDR3, in frame from base 1. The germline V gene gives CDR1 as MNHEY and CDR2 as SVGAGI. The cohort consisted of 600 to 750 healthy bone marrow donors. At the time of sampling, every cohort member was nominally healthy, though immune exposures that went unrecorded were likely present. The donor tested CMV seropositive, placing the donor among the 289 seropositive members of the cohort. A peripheral blood sample was collected from each donor, and TCR beta sequencing was performed on peripheral blood mononuclear cells. Genomic DNA extraction from the blood cell samples was performed with the Qiagen DNeasy Blood Extraction Kit.

The source of the sample is a study of cytomegalovirus exposure and HLA in healthy donors (dated by TCRdb to about 2017). Some background on the complete study: An earlier analysis of approximately 640 of the donors reported 250 to 350 Gb of sequence data and 100 million to 140 million unique TCR beta sequences from about 179 million T cells. Approximately 300 gigabases of sequencing data and 80 million or so unique TCR sequences were included in an early release covering roughly 700 HLA-typed donors. Of the roughly 400 genotyped donors, approximately 82% fell in the genetic ancestry cluster associated with self-reported Caucasian donors. The study was designed to test whether signatures of past pathogen exposure could be identified by cataloging public T cell receptors. The study profiled the T cell repertoires of 550 to 700 subjects by immunosequencing and related them to cytomegalovirus serostatus. In addition to the first cohort of 666 subjects, a separate validation cohort of 120 different subjects was used. To predict cytomegalovirus infection status, the study brought together high-throughput TCR immunosequencing, statistical association of individual TCRs with disease status, and machine learning. A later analysis re-analyzed previously published TCR beta repertoires from roughly 630 donors and added high-resolution HLA genotyping to study TCR occurrence patterns. Rather than using new phenotypic data, the later analysis identified candidate immune exposures from TCR beta sequences and from how often those sequences occurred across donors. In an earlier analysis of a few hundred of the donors, high-throughput TCR beta sequencing was used to judge whether each TCR beta V gene segment behaved as functional or pseudogenic. Donor age, sex, ethnicity and CMV serostatus were compiled alongside the repertoire data. In a later genetic analysis, genome-wide SNP genotypes for 398 of the 666 donors were used, and that subset was treated as a discovery cohort. Every discovery cohort repertoire had been produced on one sequencing platform. HLA typing included class I and class II loci at four-digit resolution. The number of donors typed differed by locus, with roughly 629-640 for A, B, C, DRB1 and DQB1, over 500 for DQA1, nearly 610 for DPA1, and around 430 for DPB1. Roughly five DR-DQ haplotypes were handled as single units for association and clustering, since linkage in the cohort was strong. On average, roughly 240,000 unique TCR beta nucleotide sequences were sequenced per donor among several hundred genotyped donors of the cohort, with roughly 18% of those sequences being non-productive. On the study overall, not on this receptor specifically: Strong co-occurrence of HLA alleles, especially DR and DQ, made assigning TCR associations to individual alleles difficult. According to a later analysis, TCR association rates differed among HLA loci, with DRB1 alleles showing the most associated TCRs and HLA-C alleles showing the fewest. Correlated functional status among segregating V segments might reflect linkage disequilibrium, but an unknown experimental factor could not be ruled out. A later analysis found that HLA-associated TCR beta chains were more clonally expanded and had lower generation probabilities than equally common non-associated chains. Most TCR sequences were observed very rarely across donors, whereas some public TCRs were present in many individuals. Because counts were too low, approximately 15 rarely observed V segments, including chromosome 9 orphons, were excluded from the earlier analysis of 587 of the donors. V-gene and J-gene trimming of TCR beta chains was associated with a missense DCLRE1C variant in a later genetic analysis, and the association was replicated in an independent cohort. In a later analysis, over 15,000 TCR beta sequences were associated with specific HLA alleles at a false discovery rate of 0.05. A cluster of highly shared sequence variants was judged likely to be a technical artifact of the sequencing pipeline. A few of the identified cytomegalovirus-associated TCR beta chains were confirmed in vitro to be specific for cytomegalovirus antigens. The classifier was reported to diagnose cytomegalovirus status with high specificity and sensitivity in both the original cohort and the validation cohort. Compared with the 666-donor mean, donors in an Asian-associated ancestry cluster had fewer N-insertions in productive TCRs, according to a later genetic analysis. It was suggested by the authors that the approach could potentially be generalized to other disease states and immunological phenotypes. A total of some 180 TCR beta chains were listed by the study as associated with cytomegalovirus. Because the 87-base-pair reads could not distinguish some IMGT-functional V segments, including TRBV6-2 and TRBV6-3, those segments were excluded. A further reported finding was that TCR beta sequences accurately predicted the HLA-A and HLA-B alleles for most subjects in the first cohort. Because HLA typing was missing for some donors at each locus, association tests included only the typed subset. The presence/absence analyses assumed that sequencing depth was roughly uniform across donors, and that assumption may not be true. The only immune exposure information available for the cohort was CMV serostatus. Most CMV-associated TCR beta chains appeared to be HLA-restricted in a later analysis, and the HLA associations seemed to be driven largely by CMV exposure. In an earlier analysis of over 550 of the donors, most TCR beta V segments were observed in productive rearrangements about 87% or about 30% of the time, broadly matching IMGT annotations. A later analysis reported that several top co-occurrence clusters appeared linked to parvovirus B19, influenza, CMV and Epstein-Barr virus. The cohort was sequenced for TCR beta chains only, and without alpha or paired-chain data the features that could be detected were limited.

Receptor amplification or capture employed the immunoSEQ multiplex PCR assay. For the multiplex PCR, a mixture combining 60 forward primers for TCR Vbeta segments and 13 reverse primers for TCR Jbeta segments was used. Amplification of the CDR3 region of rearranged TCR beta genes was performed with a multiplex PCR assay on genomic DNA. On the Illumina HiSeq System, the amplified TCR beta libraries were sequenced as 87-base-pair reads. The study's processing was this. In a later analysis, approximately 74 million unique TCR beta chains were counted across the 690 or so repertoires, and roughly 10 million of these chains were shared by at least two donors. Raw reads were error-corrected and collapsed into unique sequences by a nearest-neighbor algorithm in which closely related sequences were merged to remove PCR and sequencing errors. To assign V, D and J gene segments, CDR3 sequences were aligned to IMGT reference sequences. Each retained sequence needed at least a six-nucleotide match to both a V gene segment and a J gene segment. Rearrangements were called productive when the CDR3 lacked stop codons and stayed in frame with V and J; all others were non-productive. Following IMGT convention, CDR3 was defined as the stretch from the second conserved V-encoded cysteine up to the conserved J-encoded phenylalanine. Sequences without an unambiguous match to a single V gene segment were excluded from the earlier analysis of 450 to 750 of the donors. An earlier analysis of about 600 of the donors called V segments functional above 56.7% productive rearrangements and segregating when the between-donor standard deviation exceeded 5%. To diagnose cytomegalovirus status from the catalog of TCR beta chain sequences, a statistical classification framework was built. In a later analysis, V and J genes were assigned by comparing TCR nucleotide sequences against IMGT/GENE-DB human TR gene sequences. A later analysis assigned CDR3 sequences and most-parsimonious VDJ recombination scenarios with the TCRdist pipeline. In a later analysis, each TCR beta chain was defined by its CDR3 amino acid sequence together with its V-gene family, and reads without a unique V-gene family were excluded. In a later analysis, around 650 highly shared, low-generation-probability nucleotide sequences were removed to address suspected cross-contamination and a sequencing artifact. In a later analysis, a clonal expansion index for each public chain was calculated from normalized within-repertoire ranks of inferred template counts. In a later analysis, generation probabilities were computed with a VDJ recombination model fitted to out-of-frame rearrangements, and the resulting probabilities were checked against IGoR. In a later analysis, TCR-TCR, TCR-HLA and TCR-CMV co-occurrence was scored with hypergeometric tests, and a repertoire-size bias correction was applied to TCR pairs. False discovery rates were estimated in a later analysis by permuting HLA or CMV assignments 20 times. A later analysis grouped co-occurring TCRs with DBSCAN, adding TCRdist sequence similarity when clustering within HLA-allele-positive subsets. Repertoires with fewer than 30,000 or more than 120,000 public chains were left out of co-occurrence clustering, as were five repertoires with anomalous nucleotide sharing. The immuneACCESS repertoire file appears here via TCRdb, limited to in-frame rearrangements. These files lack a portion of the clones; in checked studies, under half of the deficit traces to unresolved V genes, and the cause of the others is not known. V and J calls and clone size are given by that table; D and trimming were obtained from the DNA. The sample table shows 150,000 to 190,000 clones, and 82% are seen once. Under 8% of the sample lies in the top ten.

The rearrangement combines TRBV6-5 with TRBJ2-2; 9 middle bases align to TRBD1. This TCR was recovered from a woman in her forties or fifties in good health and CMV-seropositive. Sample: PBMCs. The nucleotide sequence reads as follows: TGTGCCAGCAGTATTAACAGGGGGCCCGGGGAGCTGTTTTTT. This encodes CASSINRGPGELFF.